These T cell receptor beta chains were read from a single sample in a study of regulatory dendritic cells for organ transplantation. Generated by immunoSEQ multiplex PCR, the TCRdb table keeps only in-frame clones and is missing some. The repertoire holds 20,000 to 25,000 clones, with 80% to 90% as singletons. These TCRs are of unknown antigen specificity. Sequencing input: naive CD4+ T cells from blood cultured with regulatory dendritic cells. Receptor source: a human donor in good health. Both conserved end residues are part of each CDR3. D genes are given only for firm matches. The size entry is marked missing in some rows and otherwise reads once, few, many or a size class.

CDR3aa	CDR3nt	abundance	v_gene	j_gene	d_gene
CASSRLAGENIQYF	TGTGCCAGCAGCCGTCTAGCGGGGGAAAACATTCAGTACTTC	-	TRBV5-5	TRBJ2-4	TRBD2
CAWISRVSEAFF	TGTGCCTGGATTTCCAGGGTTTCAGAAGCTTTCTTT	-	TRBV30	TRBJ1-1	-
CRVRMNTEAFF	TGCAGAGTCCGGATGAACACTGAGGCTTTCTTT	-	TRBV20-1	TRBJ1-1	-
CASSEVWEQYF	TGTGCCAGCAGTGAGGTGTGGGAGCAGTACTTC	-	TRBV25-1	TRBJ2-7	-
CASSPDKSYGYTF	TGTGCCAGCAGCCCCGACAAGTCCTATGGCTACACCTTC	-	TRBV2	TRBJ1-2	-
CASSPTDLNTEAFF	TGTGCCAGCAGTCCGACAGACTTGAACACTGAAGCTTTCTTT	once	TRBV6-5	TRBJ1-1	-
CASSDGGNSPLHF	TGTGCCAGCAGTGACGGGGGGAATTCACCCCTCCACTTT	few	TRBV2	TRBJ1-6	-
CASSESGRGSRAFF	TGTGCCAGCAGTGAATCAGGGAGGGGTAGCAGGGCTTTCTTT	few	TRBV25-1	TRBJ1-1	-
CAWSQDGNQPQHF	TGTGCCTGGAGTCAAGATGGCAATCAGCCCCAGCATTTT	few	TRBV30	TRBJ1-5	-
CATKSGNTIYF	TGTGCCACAAAGTCTGGAAACACCATATATTTT	few	TRBV19	TRBJ1-3	-
CASSDSHLTGDEQYF	TGTGCCAGCAGCGACTCTCACCTGACAGGGGACGAGCAGTACTTC	-	TRBV7-9	TRBJ2-7	TRBD1
CASVPLDRVVHEQFF	TGTGCCAGCGTACCGTTGGACAGGGTGGTGCATGAGCAGTTCTTC	-	TRBV6-1	TRBJ2-1	TRBD1
CASSPGRAYGYTF	TGTGCCAGCTCACCAGGCAGGGCCTATGGCTACACCTTC	few	TRBV18	TRBJ1-2	-
CASSLSFTGELFF	TGTGCCAGCAGCTTATCTTTCACCGGGGAGCTGTTTTTT	once	TRBV7-9	TRBJ2-2	-
CASSYTVSRAAEAFF	TGTGCCAGCAGTTACACGGTTTCCCGGGCGGCTGAAGCTTTCTTT	-	TRBV6-6	TRBJ1-1	-
CASSLSPTSRDEQFF	TGTGCCAGCAGCTTATCTCCGACTAGTCGGGATGAGCAGTTCTTC	-	TRBV7-6	TRBJ2-1	-
CASKTGTSGGANEQFF	TGTGCCAGTAAGACCGGGACTAGCGGGGGAGCCAATGAGCAGTTCTTC	-	TRBV19	TRBJ2-1	TRBD2
CASSLHSGTVAVQYF	TGTGCCAGCAGTTTACATTCCGGGACAGTGGCGGTGCAGTACTTC	-	TRBV28	TRBJ2-7	TRBD1
CASSSPDRGGVNEKLFF	TGCGCCAGCAGCTCCCCGGACAGGGGTGGGGTTAATGAAAAACTGTTTTTT	once	TRBV5-1	TRBJ1-4	TRBD1
CASSLAGGWGITDTQYF	TGTGCCAGCAGCTTGGCCGGGGGCTGGGGGATCACAGATACGCAGTATTTT	-	TRBV5-4	TRBJ2-3	-
CASSSLRDRGLSQYF	TGTGCCAGCAGCTCACTGCGGGACAGGGGGCTGAGTCAGTACTTC	-	TRBV7-2	TRBJ2-4	TRBD1
CASSPEGAVGAFF	TGTGCCAGCTCACCAGAGGGGGCGGTGGGAGCTTTCTTT	once	TRBV18	TRBJ1-1	TRBD1
CASSPQGYEQYF	TGTGCCAGCAGCCCCCAGGGCTACGAGCAGTACTTC	-	TRBV5-5	TRBJ2-7	-
CASSEGLTYEQYF	TGTGCCAGCAGTGAGGGACTAACCTACGAGCAGTACTTC	-	TRBV28	TRBJ2-7	TRBD2
CAISGTEAYEQYF	TGTGCCATCAGTGGGACAGAGGCCTACGAGCAGTACTTC	-	TRBV10-3	TRBJ2-7	-
CASSPRAAMNTEAFF	TGTGCCAGCAGCCCGAGGGCTGCCATGAACACTGAAGCTTTCTTT	-	TRBV7-9	TRBJ1-1	-
CASSAHFYRVTVDTEAFF	TGTGCCAGCAGCGCCCACTTCTACAGGGTGACTGTCGACACTGAAGCTTTCTTT	-	TRBV9	TRBJ1-1	-
CASSRRGERTGSQETQYF	TGTGCCAGCTCACGCCGGGGAGAAAGGACAGGGTCACAAGAGACCCAGTACTTC	-	TRBV18	TRBJ2-5	TRBD1
CASRGARIETQYF	TGTGCCAGCCGGGGGGCGAGGATAGAGACCCAGTACTTC	-	TRBV21-1	TRBJ2-5	-
CSARRGQPQHF	TGCAGTGCTAGAAGGGGACAGCCCCAGCATTTT	few	TRBV20-1	TRBJ1-5	-
CASSLNSLAGVNNEQFF	TGTGCCAGCAGCTTAAACTCACTAGCGGGGGTCAACAATGAGCAGTTCTTC	-	TRBV5-4	TRBJ2-1	TRBD2
CAISESSGADTQYF	TGTGCCATCAGTGAGTCTTCAGGCGCGGATACGCAGTATTTT	-	TRBV10-3	TRBJ2-3	-
CASSLGRVRLIQETQYF	TGTGCCAGCAGCCTTGGTCGCGTTAGGCTGATTCAAGAGACCCAGTACTTC	-	TRBV28	TRBJ2-5	-
CASSSTENTEAFF	TGTGCCAGCTCATCCACAGAGAACACTGAAGCTTTCTTT	-	TRBV18	TRBJ1-1	-
CSTRAYYGYTF	TGCAGTACCCGGGCTTACTATGGCTACACCTTC	-	TRBV20-1	TRBJ1-2	-
CASSLEVSGARLYGYTF	TGTGCCAGCAGTTTGGAGGTCTCAGGGGCCCGACTCTATGGCTACACCTTC	-	TRBV28	TRBJ1-2	-
CASLQQETQYF	TGTGCCTCTCTACAGCAAGAGACCCAGTACTTC	-	TRBV2	TRBJ2-5	-
CASSIGSGGYNEQFF	TGTGCCAGTAGTATAGGGTCAGGGGGATACAATGAGCAGTTCTTC	-	TRBV19	TRBJ2-1	TRBD1
CASSFPYYSTHYEQYF	TGTGCCAGCAGCTTCCCCTACTACTCAACCCACTACGAGCAGTACTTC	-	TRBV5-4	TRBJ2-7	-
CASSLTGTLSSYNEQFF	TGTGCCAGCAGCTTGACCGGGACCTTAAGCTCCTACAATGAGCAGTTCTTC	-	TRBV7-2	TRBJ2-1	-
CASSVVPSSGNTIYF	TGTGCCAGCAGCGTAGTCCCAAGCTCTGGAAACACCATATATTTT	-	TRBV9	TRBJ1-3	-
CASSFGLAGTGELFF	TGTGCCAGCAGCTTCGGACTAGCGGGGACCGGGGAGCTGTTTTTT	few	TRBV7-3	TRBJ2-2	TRBD2
CASSQRSAGQAYEQYF	TGCGCCAGCAGCCAAAGGAGTGCGGGACAGGCCTACGAGCAGTACTTC	-	TRBV4-3	TRBJ2-7	TRBD1
CASSLRQSLMNTEAFF	TGTGCCAGCAGTTTAAGGCAGTCCCTAATGAACACTGAAGCTTTCTTT	-	TRBV28	TRBJ1-1	-